This TCR beta chain was identified during a study of human T cells and chemical hapten exposure. Study-level information: TCR yields per sample varied, mainly owing to small pooled library volume differences.

Indicated time point: patch test 2, 6 weeks after DPC sensitization. The sample's treatment: therapeutic diphenylcyclopropenone sensitization with weekly scalp DPC. Participating donors were patients with alopecia, aged 18 to 70 years, considered appropriate candidates for DPC. Authors' methods: Ranging from about 20,000 to 700,000, TCR counts per sample had a median value of 95,638. TCRdb re-derived calls from the RACE reads in MiXCR, one entry per CDR3 protein. TCRdb, not the original authors, processed these V and J calls. The sample carries more than 70,000 distinct CDR3 sequences, roughly 12% recorded once. This clonotype was picked up a small number of times. The TCR was taken from a man between 18 and 35 years old with alopecia areata. Some clones in this sample may be carry-over from other donors' samples. The sample here was whole blood, taken in connection with sensitization to the hapten diphenylcyclopropenone (DPC).

CDR3 sequence (DNA): TGTGCCAGCTCACCCCGGGACAGGGGGCTGAATCCCTCTGGAAACACCATATATTTT. It yields the protein CASSPRDRGLNPSGNTIYF. This chain connects TRBV18 to TRBJ1-3; 12 positions match TRBD1. V lost 3 bases to trimming and J lost 0 bases; unmatched junction nucleotides: 9. Germline CDR1 is KGHSH and CDR2 is LQKENI. CDR3 length: 19 amino acids.